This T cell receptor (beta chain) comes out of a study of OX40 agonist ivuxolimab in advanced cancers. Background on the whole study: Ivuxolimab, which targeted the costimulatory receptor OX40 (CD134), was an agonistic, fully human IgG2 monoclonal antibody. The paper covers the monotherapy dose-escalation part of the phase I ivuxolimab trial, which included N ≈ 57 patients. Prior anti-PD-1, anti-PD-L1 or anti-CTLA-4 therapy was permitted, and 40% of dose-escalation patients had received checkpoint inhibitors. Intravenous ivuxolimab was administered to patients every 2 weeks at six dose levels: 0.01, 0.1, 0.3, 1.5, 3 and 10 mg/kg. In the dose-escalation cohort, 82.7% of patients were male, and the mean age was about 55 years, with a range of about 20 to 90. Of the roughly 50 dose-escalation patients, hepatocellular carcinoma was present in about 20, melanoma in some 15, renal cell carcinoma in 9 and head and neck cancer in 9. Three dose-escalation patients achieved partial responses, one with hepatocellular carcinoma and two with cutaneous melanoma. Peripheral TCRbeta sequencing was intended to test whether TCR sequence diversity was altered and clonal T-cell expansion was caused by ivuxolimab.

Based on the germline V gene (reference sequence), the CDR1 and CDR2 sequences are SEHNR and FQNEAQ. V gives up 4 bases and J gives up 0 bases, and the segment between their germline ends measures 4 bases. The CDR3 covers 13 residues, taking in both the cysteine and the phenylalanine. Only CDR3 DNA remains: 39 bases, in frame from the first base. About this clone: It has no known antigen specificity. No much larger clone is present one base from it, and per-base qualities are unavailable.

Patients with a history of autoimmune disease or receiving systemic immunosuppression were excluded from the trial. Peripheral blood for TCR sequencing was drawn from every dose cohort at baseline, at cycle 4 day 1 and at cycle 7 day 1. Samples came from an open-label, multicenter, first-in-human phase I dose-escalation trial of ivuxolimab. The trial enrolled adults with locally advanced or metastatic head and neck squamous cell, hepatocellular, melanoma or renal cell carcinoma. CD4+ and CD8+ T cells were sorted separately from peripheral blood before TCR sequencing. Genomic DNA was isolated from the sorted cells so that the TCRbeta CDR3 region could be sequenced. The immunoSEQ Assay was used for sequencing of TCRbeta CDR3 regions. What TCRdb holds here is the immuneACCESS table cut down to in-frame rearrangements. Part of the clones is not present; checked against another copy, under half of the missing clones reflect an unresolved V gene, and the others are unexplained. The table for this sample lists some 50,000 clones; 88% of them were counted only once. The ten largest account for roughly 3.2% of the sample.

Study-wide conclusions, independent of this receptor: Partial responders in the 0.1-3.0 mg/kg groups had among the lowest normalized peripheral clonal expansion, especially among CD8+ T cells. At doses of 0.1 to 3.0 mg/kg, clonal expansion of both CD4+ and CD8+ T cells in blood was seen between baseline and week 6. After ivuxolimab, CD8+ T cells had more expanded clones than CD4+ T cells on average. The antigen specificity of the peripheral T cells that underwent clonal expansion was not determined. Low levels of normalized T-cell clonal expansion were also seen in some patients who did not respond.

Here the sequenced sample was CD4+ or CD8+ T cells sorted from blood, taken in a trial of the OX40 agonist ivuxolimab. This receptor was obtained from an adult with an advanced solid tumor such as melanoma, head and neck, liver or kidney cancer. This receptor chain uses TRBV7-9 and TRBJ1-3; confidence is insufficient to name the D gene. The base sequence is TGTGCCAGCAGCTCAAGCTCTGGAAACACCATATATTTT. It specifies CASSSSSGNTIYF.